The clone carrying this T cell receptor (beta chain) has only a few counts. This entry belongs to a study of response to subunit inactivated influenza vaccine. TCRdb called the RT-PCR reads again in MiXCR, with one record for every CDR3 protein. The sample has approximately 700,000 distinct CDR3 sequences; approximately 14% are singletons. This CDR3 has 14 amino acids. Germline CDR1 and CDR2: MNHEY and SVGEGT. Trimming cost V 6 bases and J 2 bases; bases outside gene matches: 3. Sequenced here: PBMCs from blood, sampled 12 days after vaccination. The receptor was derived from a man aged 50 or older who received an inactivated influenza vaccine. This rearrangement joins TRBV6-2 or TRBV6-3 to TRBJ2-1, with TRBD2 matching 8 bases. The CDR3 nucleotides are TGTGCCAGCAGACTAGCGGTACCCTACAATGAGCAGTTCTTC. Translated: CASRLAVPYNEQFF.